The rows below give T cell receptor beta chains drawn from one sample of a study of blood T cell repertoires in COVID-19. Repertoires were generated with immunoSEQ multiplex PCR, while TCRdb's copy carries only in-frame clones and drops some. The sample has some 180,000 clones, around 90% seen once. The sequenced material came from peripheral blood. The receptors derive from a man aged 45-60 years with acute or convalescent COVID-19. The CDR3 runs from the conserved cysteine through the conserved F or W. The size entry is marked missing in some rows and otherwise reads once, few, many or a size class.

. | TRBJ2-4 | TRBV7-2 | CASSPMDRGMKNIQYF
. | TRBJ2-7 | TRBV29-1 | CSVGVSGQAYEQYF
. | TRBJ1-1 | TRBV7-2 | CASSSQGVTEAFF
. | TRBJ2-7 | TRBV18 | CASSPPSENEQYF
. | TRBJ1-6 | TRBV5-1 | CASSSPPGQVNSPLHF
. | TRBJ2-3 | TRBV4-1 | CASSPQSTDTQYF
. | TRBJ1-4 | TRBV7-2 | CASSVQGGEKLFF
. | TRBJ1-5 | TRBV28 | CASSLPGQLSNQPQHF
. | TRBJ1-2 | TRBV6-6 | CASSYSSGSNYGYTF
. | TRBJ2-5 | TRBV19 | CASSMFATGFRGEKTQYF
few | TRBJ2-3 | TRBV9 | CASSVVGQDTDTQYF
. | TRBJ2-2 | TRBV19 | CASRGSGTGELFF
once | TRBJ2-3 | TRBV5-6 | CASSLERGPPDTQYF
. | TRBJ2-5 | TRBV3-1/TRBV3-2 | CASSSGVGETQYF
once | TRBJ1-1 | TRBV29-1 | CSEDGPGEAFF
. | TRBJ1-4 | TRBV25-1 | CASSEYRSAEEKLFF
. | TRBJ2-3 | TRBV7-2 | CASSFTLEDTQYF
. | TRBJ1-1 | TRBV4-1 | CASSQQGSLRTEAFF
once | TRBJ2-3 | TRBV12-3/TRBV12-4 | CASQRDRGDTQYF
. | TRBJ2-3 | TRBV5-1 | CASSLLTSSTDTQYF
. | TRBJ2-6 | TRBV6-6 | CASSSPSGTGTPGANVLTF
. | TRBJ2-1 | TRBV5-1 | CASSLGGLAGVSEQFF
. | TRBJ1-1 | TRBV28 | CASSSYSKPGAFF
. | TRBJ2-5 | TRBV18 | CASTSGTVSSETQYF
once | TRBJ2-3 | TRBV11-2 | CASSLAQAADTQYF
. | TRBJ1-1 | TRBV11-3 | CASSLGGRTEAFF
once | TRBJ2-1 | TRBV27 | CASSHSGNSYNEQFF
. | TRBJ2-7 | TRBV11-2 | CASSFTGDYEQYF
. | TRBJ2-2 | TRBV6-6 | CASSYPREEGLFF
. | TRBJ1-6 | TRBV28 | CASSLQGTYNSPLHF
. | TRBJ2-3 | TRBV5-4 | CASSLRGSDTQYF
. | TRBJ2-7 | TRBV28 | CASSSPQGPHEQYF
. | TRBJ1-6 | TRBV30 | CAWSVGGSSYNSPLHF
. | TRBJ2-3 | TRBV29-1 | CSVLEGGEDTQYF
. | TRBJ1-5 | TRBV6-6 | CASSYRGQEANQPQHF
. | TRBJ1-3 | TRBV30 | CAWSNKGAAGNTIYF
. | TRBJ2-1 | TRBV28 | CASRAGYEQFF
. | TRBJ1-4 | TRBV7-2 | CASSYQGAGEKLFF
. | TRBJ1-5 | TRBV19 | CASTPTRDQPQHF
once | TRBJ1-5 | TRBV5-8 | CASSLFGRVSRAPQHF
. | TRBJ2-3 | TRBV28 | CASRGQSTDTQYF
once | TRBJ1-5 | TRBV6-2/TRBV6-3 | CASSYSNRNQPQHF
. | TRBJ1-1 | TRBV12-3/TRBV12-4 | CASSYQGDTEAFF
. | TRBJ2-6 | TRBV5-4 | CASTQDRANVLTF
once | TRBJ1-1 | TRBV10-3 | CAISDRGAEAFF
. | TRBJ1-1 | TRBV9 | CASSAGQGTEAFF
. | TRBJ1-2 | TRBV29-1 | CSVGGPRDTNYGYTF